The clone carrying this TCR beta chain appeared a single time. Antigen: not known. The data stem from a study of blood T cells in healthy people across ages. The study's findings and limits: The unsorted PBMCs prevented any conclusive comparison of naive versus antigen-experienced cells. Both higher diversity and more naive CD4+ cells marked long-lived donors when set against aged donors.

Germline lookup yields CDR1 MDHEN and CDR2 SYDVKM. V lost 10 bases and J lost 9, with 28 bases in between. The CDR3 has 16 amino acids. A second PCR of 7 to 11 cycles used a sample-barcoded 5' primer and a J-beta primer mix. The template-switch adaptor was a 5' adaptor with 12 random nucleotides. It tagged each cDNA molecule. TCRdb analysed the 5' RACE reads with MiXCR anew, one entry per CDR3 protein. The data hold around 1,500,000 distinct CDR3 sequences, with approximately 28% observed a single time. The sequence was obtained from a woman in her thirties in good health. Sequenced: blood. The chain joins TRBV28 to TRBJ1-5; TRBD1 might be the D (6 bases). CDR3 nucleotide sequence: TGTGCCACTCAGAGGGGGGGCAGGGCGGGACGAGGGCCCCAGCATTTT. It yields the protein CATQRGGRAGRGPQHF.